The TCR beta chain described here comes from a study of identical twins. Study findings and constraints: Out-of-frame sharing of TCR alpha in monozygotic twins was underestimated by models.

CDR3 length: 14 amino acids. The V end was cut by 1 base, the J end by 1 base, with 8 bases between. CDR1 and CDR2 from the germline V gene are SGHDT and YYEEEE. Concerning this clonotype itself: Its antigen is currently unknown.

The authors used template switching to add a universal primer site and gave cDNA unique molecular identifiers. Each CDR3 protein is one row after TCRdb ran MiXCR on the 5' RACE reads. This repertoire shows nearly 900,000 distinct CDR3 sequences, over 9% found once; its top ten account for around 1.5%. The data also belong to a second study, concerning yellow fever vaccine responses in identical twins.

The J gene is TRBJ1-2, the V gene TRBV5-6; D call uncertain. Sequenced material: PBMCs. This receptor was obtained from a woman aged 18-29 years in good health. The CDR3 sequence is CASSLQLGNYGYTF. The CDR3 DNA is TGTGCCAGCAGCTTGCAGCTGGGTAACTATGGCTACACCTTC.